A single sample gave rise to the 16 T cell receptor beta chains below, sequenced in a study of T-cell reconstitution after alpha-beta-depleted transplantation in children. Using unique molecular identifiers, the investigators prepared the TCRbeta library. TCRdb called the PCR reads again in MiXCR, with one record for every CDR3 protein. The sample yields approximately 190,000 distinct CDR3 sequences, around 7.7% seen once. Sequences were derived from PBMCs, mostly from graft donor cells, sampled 360 days after TCRalphabeta/CD19-depleted stem cell transplant. All receptors come from a male patient between 2 and 10 years old who had a stem cell transplant for acute myeloid leukemia, so the T cells may come from the graft donor.

This clonotype has just a few counts. This chain joins TRBV20-1 and TRBJ2-1; the D is unclear. The CDR3 consists of 11 residues. CDR1 and CDR2 (germline): DFQATT, SNEGSKA (reference sequence). V was trimmed by 6 bases and J by 10 bases, leaving 13 bases between them. The CDR3, as DNA: TGCAGTGCAGCGCAAGCCTTGGAGCAGTTCTTC. Its translation is CSAAQALEQFF.

This clonotype has at least ten counts. The V gene is TRBV4-3, the J gene TRBJ2-7; 8 nucleotides agree with TRBD2. Trimming cost V 4 bases and J 2 bases; bases outside gene matches: 7. CDR1 is LGHNA and CDR2 is YSLEER in the germline V gene. CDR3 length equals 15 residues. The CDR3 DNA reads TGCGCCAGCAGCCCCTACGGGGGGGGTACCTACGAGCAGTACTTC. It specifies CASSPYGGGTYEQYF.

The sample holds a few counts of this clonotype. This rearrangement joins TRBV12-3 or TRBV12-4 to TRBJ2-3; 7 bases align to TRBD1. V dropped 5 bases and J dropped 3; count of bases not matched to a gene: 8. The CDR3 sequence is 15 residues long. CDR3 sequence reads: CASSQSGQATDTQYF. The CDR3 DNA follows: TGTGCCAGCAGTCAAAGCGGACAGGCGACAGATACGCAGTATTTT.

The chain joins TRBV4-2 to TRBJ1-2, with 9 bases fitting TRBD1. The CDR3 extends over 17 amino acids. The trim removed 1 base at V and 3 bases at J, leaving 9 bases unmatched. Germline lookup yields CDR1 LGHNA and CDR2 YNFKEQ. CDR3 in amino acids: CASSQVYRDREDYGYTF. DNA of the CDR3: TGTGCCAGCAGCCAAGTTTACCGGGACAGGGAAGACTATGGCTACACCTTC.

On this clonotype: This may be a read error: a much more frequent sequence differs by one nucleotide. The CDR3 end shows no conserved phenylalanine or tryptophan, and so a read error is likely. The chain links TRBV29-1 to TRBJ2-1; 7 nucleotides line up with TRBD1. V shed 4 bases, J shed 6 bases, and the junction held 6 bases outside the gene matches. The length of the CDR3 is 13 residues. CDR1 is SQVTM and CDR2 is ANQGSEA in the germline V gene. The CDR3: CSVAGTVTNEQFC. In DNA form, the CDR3 reads TGCAGCGTTGCCGGGACAGTAACCAATGAGCAGTTCTGC.

This clonotype turned up a few times. The chain couples TRBV5-1 to TRBJ2-1; 12 bases are a match to TRBD2. After removal of 0 bases from V and 3 bases from J, the junction contained 4 bases not matched to a gene. The germline CDR1 and CDR2 sequences are SGHRS and YFSETQ. The CDR3 contains 17 residues. CDR3 residues: CASSLAGTSGLYNEQFF. CDR3 sequence (DNA): TGCGCCAGCAGCTTGGCGGGGACTAGCGGGCTCTACAATGAGCAGTTCTTC.

This clonotype was seen a few times. V usage is TRBV20-1 and J usage is TRBJ2-7; D may be TRBD1 or TRBD2 (5 bases each). V was cut by 0 bases and J by 6 bases, with 15 bases left in between. The germline V gene has CDR1 DFQATT and CDR2 SNEGSKA (reference sequence). CDR3 length equals 14 residues. The CDR3: CSARDIGGAGEQYF. CDR3 DNA sequence: TGCAGTGCTAGAGATATTGGGGGAGCAGGCGAGCAGTACTTC.

Many counts were recorded for this clonotype. The chain recombines TRBV5-1 with TRBJ2-7, with a possible D match to TRBD2 (5 bases). The ends were cut back, 2 bases at V and 4 bases at J, with 13 bases in the middle. CDR3 length equals 14 residues. Germline V gives CDR1 SGHRS, CDR2 YFSETQ. CDR3 sequence reads: CASSFDYPSYEQYF. The CDR3 nucleotides read TGCGCCAGCAGCTTTGACTACCCTTCTTACGAGCAGTACTTC.

The chain is built from TRBV19 and TRBJ2-1, with TRBD2 identical over 8 bases. Losses at the gene ends were 9 bases for V and 3 bases for J; bases not matched to a gene: 7. Per germline, CDR1 LNHDA and CDR2 SQIVND (reference sequence). This CDR3 contains 14 residues. CDR3 bases: TGTGCCAGCCAAGCGGGAGTTCACTACAATGAGCAGTTCTTC. Translated, it gives CASQAGVHYNEQFF. Together with reference TRBV19 and TRBJ2-1, the CDR3 gives the full variable domain: DGGITQSPKYLFRKEGQNVTLSCEQNLNHDAMYWYRQDPGQGLRLIYYSQIVNDFQKGDIAEGYSVSREKKESFPLTVTSAQKNPTAFYLCASQAGVHYNEQFFGPGTRLTVL.

This clonotype was observed at least ten times. The J gene is TRBJ2-1, the V gene TRBV7-2, with 7 bases that match TRBD1. The CDR3 consists of 15 residues. CDR1 and CDR2 from the germline V gene are SGHTA and FQGNSA. V shed 4 bases, J shed 5 bases, and the junction held 8 bases outside the gene matches. The CDR3 is CASSWDGTVNNEQFF. DNA of the CDR3: TGTGCCAGCAGCTGGGACGGGACAGTGAACAATGAGCAGTTCTTC.

J is TRBJ2-1 and V is TRBV14, with D unclear. The germline V gene encodes CDR1 SGHDN and CDR2 FVKESK. The CDR3 extends over 14 amino acids. The germline V and J ends were trimmed by 0 bases and 3 bases, with 6 bases remaining between them. This CDR3 reads CASSQDRDYNEQFF. As DNA, the CDR3 is TGTGCCAGCAGCCAAGATCGAGACTACAATGAGCAGTTCTTC.

This clonotype was detected only a few times. V and J are TRBV6-6 and TRBJ1-5; the D is unclear. Germline V CDR1 and CDR2: MNHNY, SVGAGI (reference sequence). This CDR3 is built from 13 residues. DNA of the CDR3: TGTGCTAGCCGGGAGCATAGCAATCAGCCCCAGCATTTT. Translated: CASREHSNQPQHF.

This clonotype was counted ten times or more. The genes are TRBV12-5 and TRBJ2-1; TRBD1 agrees at 7 bases. The CDR3 is 14 amino acids. The ends lost 1 base at V and 7 bases at J; junction bases unmatched: 4. Per the germline V gene, CDR1 is LGHNT and CDR2 is FRNRAP. The CDR3 region has the DNA TGTGCTAGTGGTTTGGGACAGGGTACGAATGAGCAGTTCTTC. Its translation is CASGLGQGTNEQFF.

This clonotype was detected only a few times. V gene TRBV7-8 combines with J gene TRBJ2-2, with D tentatively TRBD1 (7 bases). The length of the CDR3 is 16 residues. Germline CDR1 SGHVS, CDR2 FQNEAQ. The germline V and J ends were trimmed by 5 bases and 5 bases, with 18 bases remaining between them. CDR3 coding DNA: TGTGCCAGCAGCACAAGGACAGGCGGGAAGACCGGGGAGCTGTTTTTT. The encoded protein is CASSTRTGGKTGELFF.

This clonotype showed up just a few times. An end of the junction differs from the germline gene, which may be a read error. This chain links TRBV7-7 with TRBJ2-2; 7 nucleotides line up with TRBD2. This CDR3 is built from 13 residues. Germline assignment: CDR1 SSHAT and CDR2 FNYEAQ (reference sequence). CDR3: CASSRDYAGELFF. CDR3 bases: TGTGCTAGCAGCCGGGACTATGCCGGGGAGCTGTTTTTT. Full variable domain (rest looked up from reference TRBV7-7 and TRBJ2-2): GAGVSQSPRYKVTKRGQDVTLRCDPISSHATLYWYQQALGQGPEFLTYFNYEAQPDKSGLPSDRFSAERPEGSISTLTIQRTEQRDSAMYRCASSRDYAGELFFGEGSRLTVL.

The chain carries TRBV5-1 and TRBJ2-1, with D possibly TRBD1 on 6 matching bases. The germline V gene encodes CDR1 SGHRS and CDR2 YFSETQ. Trimming pared 4 bases from V and 4 bases from J, leaving 18 bases between. There are 16 residues in the CDR3. In DNA, the CDR3 is TGCGCCAGCAGCCCCTACAGGGCCCAGGGGTACAATGAGCAGTTCTTC. Amino acid sequence: CASSPYRAQGYNEQFF.